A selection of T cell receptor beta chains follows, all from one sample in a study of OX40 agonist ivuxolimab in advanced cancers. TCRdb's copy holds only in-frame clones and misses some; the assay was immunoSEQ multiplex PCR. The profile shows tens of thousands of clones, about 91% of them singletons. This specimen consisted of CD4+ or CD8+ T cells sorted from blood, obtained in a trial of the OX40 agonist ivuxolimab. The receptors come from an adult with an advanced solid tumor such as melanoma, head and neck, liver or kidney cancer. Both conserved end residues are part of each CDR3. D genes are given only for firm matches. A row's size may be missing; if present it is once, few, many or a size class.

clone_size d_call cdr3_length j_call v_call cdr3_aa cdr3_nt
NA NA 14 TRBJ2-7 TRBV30 CAWRDQGFGYEQYF TGTGCCTGGAGGGATCAGGGATTCGGTTACGAGCAGTACTTC
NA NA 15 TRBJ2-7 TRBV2 CASSESRAGSVEQYF TGTGCCAGCAGTGAATCCCGGGCAGGGAGTGTGGAGCAGTACTTC
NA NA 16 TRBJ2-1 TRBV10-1 CASSRGGAASYNEQFF TGCGCCAGCAGCCGGGGAGGTGCAGCCTCATACAATGAGCAGTTCTTC
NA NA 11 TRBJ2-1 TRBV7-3 CASSSGVEQFF TGTGCCAGCAGTTCAGGGGTTGAGCAGTTCTTC
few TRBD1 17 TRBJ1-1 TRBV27 CASKSLGTANGNTEAFF TGTGCCAGTAAATCACTTGGGACAGCTAATGGGAACACTGAAGCTTTCTTT
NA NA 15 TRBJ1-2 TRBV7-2 CASSPIKGGDYGYTF TGTGCCAGCAGCCCTATAAAAGGGGGGGACTATGGCTACACCTTC
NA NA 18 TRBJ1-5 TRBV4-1 CASSQDLVQGRGSGSQHF TGCGCCAGCAGCCAAGATCTGGTACAGGGAAGGGGGTCTGGGTCCCAGCATTTT
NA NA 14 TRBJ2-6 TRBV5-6 CASLRTSGANVLTF TGTGCCAGCCTTCGTACCTCTGGGGCCAACGTCCTGACTTTC
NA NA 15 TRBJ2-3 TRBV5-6 CASSFKAKNTDTQYF TGTGCCAGCAGCTTTAAGGCTAAAAACACAGATACGCAGTATTTT
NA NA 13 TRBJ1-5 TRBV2 CASSELWDQPQHF TGTGCCAGCAGTGAACTCTGGGATCAGCCCCAGCATTTT
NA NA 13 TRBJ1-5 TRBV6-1 CASITGRGQPQHF TGTGCCAGCATAACCGGCAGGGGTCAGCCCCAGCATTTT
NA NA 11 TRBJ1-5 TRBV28 CASNQGTPQHF TGTGCCAGCAATCAAGGTACCCCCCAGCATTTT
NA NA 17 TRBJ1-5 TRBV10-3 CAISESAFGGAGQPQHF TGTGCCATCAGTGAGTCGGCCTTTGGGGGGGCGGGTCAGCCCCAGCATTTT
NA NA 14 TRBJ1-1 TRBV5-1 CASSLDGGSTEAFF TGCGCCAGCAGCTTGGACGGGGGTAGCACTGAAGCTTTCTTT
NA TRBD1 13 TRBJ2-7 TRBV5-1 CASSRQGSDEQYF TGCGCCAGCAGTAGACAGGGTTCGGACGAGCAGTACTTC
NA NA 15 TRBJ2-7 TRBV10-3 CAIGSHKGGYDEQYF TGTGCCATCGGGTCCCACAAGGGTGGTTACGACGAGCAGTACTTC
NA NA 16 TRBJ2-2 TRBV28 CASTAGAMGRTGELFF TGTGCCAGCACAGCAGGGGCAATGGGGCGGACCGGGGAGCTGTTTTTT
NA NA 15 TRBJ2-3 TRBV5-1 CASSLDVARTDTQYF TGCGCCAGCAGCTTGGATGTTGCTCGCACAGATACGCAGTATTTT
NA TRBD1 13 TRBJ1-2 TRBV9 CASSVYDRDGYTF TGTGCCAGCAGCGTCTACGACAGGGACGGCTACACCTTC
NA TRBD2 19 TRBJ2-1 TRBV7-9 CASSSYGRGRISLYNEQFF TGTGCCAGCAGCTCATATGGGCGCGGGAGGATATCTTTATACAATGAGCAGTTCTTC
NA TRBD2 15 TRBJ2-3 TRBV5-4 CASSLASGVTDTQYF TGTGCCAGCAGCTTGGCTAGCGGGGTCACAGATACGCAGTATTTT
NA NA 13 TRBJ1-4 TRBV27 CASSMRVNEKLFF TGTGCCAGCAGTATGAGGGTTAATGAAAAACTGTTTTTT
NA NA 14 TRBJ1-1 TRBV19 CASSIVGGGTEAFF TGTGCCAGTAGTATAGTTGGGGGAGGCACTGAAGCTTTCTTT
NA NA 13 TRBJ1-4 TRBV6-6 CASKWQSSEKLFF TGTGCCAGCAAGTGGCAGTCGAGTGAAAAACTGTTTTTT
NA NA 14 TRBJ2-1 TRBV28 CASSPSKGYNEQFF TGTGCCAGCAGTCCTTCTAAGGGATACAATGAGCAGTTCTTC
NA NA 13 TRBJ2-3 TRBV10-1 CASSDGLTDTQYF TGCGCCAGCAGTGACGGGCTGACAGATACGCAGTATTTT
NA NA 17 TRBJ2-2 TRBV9 CASSIGVRAGGTGELFF TGTGCCAGCAGTATCGGGGTCAGGGCAGGTGGCACCGGGGAGCTGTTTTTT
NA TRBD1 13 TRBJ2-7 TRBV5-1 CASSWTGRYEQYF TGCGCCAGCAGCTGGACAGGGCGGTACGAGCAGTACTTC
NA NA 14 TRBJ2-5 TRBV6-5 CASSYSGSSRTQYF TGTGCCAGCAGTTACTCCGGGTCTAGCAGGACCCAGTACTTC
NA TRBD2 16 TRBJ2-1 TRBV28 CASSTLTSGRRGEQFF TGTGCCAGCAGTACTCTGACTAGCGGGAGAAGAGGTGAGCAGTTCTTC
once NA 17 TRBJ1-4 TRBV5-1 CASSLLYTVGANEKLFF TGCGCCAGCAGCTTGCTCTACACAGTAGGGGCTAATGAAAAACTGTTTTTT
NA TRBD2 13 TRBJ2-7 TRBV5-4 CASWRASGGEQYF TGTGCCAGCTGGCGGGCTAGCGGGGGCGAGCAGTACTTC
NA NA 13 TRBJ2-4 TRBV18 CASSPGTENIQYF TGTGCCAGCTCACCCGGGACGGAGAACATTCAGTACTTC
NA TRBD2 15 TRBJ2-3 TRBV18 CASSRSSGISDTQYF TGTGCCAGCTCACGGTCTAGCGGGATCTCAGATACGCAGTATTTT
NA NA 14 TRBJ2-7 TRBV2 CASSDEVIAYEQYF TGTGCCAGCAGTGATGAGGTCATAGCCTACGAGCAGTACTTC
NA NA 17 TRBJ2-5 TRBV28 CASSLFGAAGWGETQYF TGTGCCAGCAGTTTATTTGGGGCGGCAGGGTGGGGGGAGACCCAGTACTTC
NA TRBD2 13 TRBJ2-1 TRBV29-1 CSVAAGARNEQFF TGCAGCGTTGCGGCGGGAGCGCGGAATGAGCAGTTCTTC
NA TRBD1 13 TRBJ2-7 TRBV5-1 CASTGDRGHEQYF TGCGCCAGCACCGGAGACAGGGGCCACGAGCAGTACTTC
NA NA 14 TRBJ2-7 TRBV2 CASIEGGHSYEQYF TGTGCCAGCATCGAGGGGGGGCACAGCTACGAGCAGTACTTC
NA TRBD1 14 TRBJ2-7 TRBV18 CASSRPGQSYEQYF TGTGCCAGCTCAAGGCCGGGACAGTCCTACGAGCAGTACTTC
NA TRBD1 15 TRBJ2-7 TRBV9 CASSGRDSGSYEQYF TGTGCCAGCAGCGGCCGGGACAGCGGATCCTACGAGCAGTACTTC
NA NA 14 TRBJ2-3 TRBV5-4 CASSSGGRMDTQYF TGTGCCAGCAGCTCAGGGGGGAGAATGGATACGCAGTATTTT
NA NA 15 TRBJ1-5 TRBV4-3 CASSQDQGQDQPQHF TGCGCCAGCAGCCAAGATCAGGGGCAGGATCAGCCCCAGCATTTT
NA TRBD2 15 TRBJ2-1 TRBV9 CASSPTSGSFYEQFF TGTGCCAGCAGCCCTACTAGCGGGAGCTTCTATGAGCAGTTCTTC
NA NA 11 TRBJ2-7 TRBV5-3 CARSSPYEQYF TGTGCCAGAAGCTCTCCTTACGAGCAGTACTTC
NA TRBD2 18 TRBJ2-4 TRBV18 CASSPPGSSGSGGNIQYF TGTGCCAGCTCACCACCGGGATCTAGCGGGAGTGGGGGAAACATTCAGTACTTC
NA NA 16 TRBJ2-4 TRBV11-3 CASSRPDTLAKNIQYF TGTGCCAGCAGCCGACCGGACACCCTAGCCAAAAACATTCAGTACTTC
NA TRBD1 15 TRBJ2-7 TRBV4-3 CASSHGTGDPYEQYF TGCGCCAGCAGCCATGGGACAGGGGACCCCTACGAGCAGTACTTC
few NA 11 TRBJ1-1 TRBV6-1 CASRGGTEAFF TGTGCCAGCAGAGGGGGAACTGAAGCTTTCTTT
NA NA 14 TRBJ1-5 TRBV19 CATQGPRGNQPQHF TGTGCCACACAGGGTCCCCGGGGCAATCAGCCCCAGCATTTT
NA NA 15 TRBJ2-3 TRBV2 CASTRLSGYTDTQYF TGTGCCAGCACTCGATTAAGCGGTTACACAGATACGCAGTATTTT
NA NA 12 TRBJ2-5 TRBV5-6 CASSLNQETQYF TGTGCCAGCAGCTTGAACCAAGAGACCCAGTACTTC
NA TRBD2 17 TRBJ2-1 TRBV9 CASSVTIGLAAVNEQFF TGTGCCAGCAGCGTAACAATCGGACTAGCGGCGGTCAATGAGCAGTTCTTC
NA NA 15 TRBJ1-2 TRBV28 CASSGGNREDYGYTF TGTGCCAGCAGTGGAGGTAACAGGGAAGACTATGGCTACACCTTC
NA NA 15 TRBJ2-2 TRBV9 CASTRLGGGTGELFF TGTGCCAGCACCCGCTTGGGGGGCGGCACCGGGGAGCTGTTTTTT
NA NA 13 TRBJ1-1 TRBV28 CASSFGGRTEAFF TGTGCCAGCAGTTTTGGGGGTCGGACTGAAGCTTTCTTT
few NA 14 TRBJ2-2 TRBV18 CASSPRSDTGELFF TGTGCCAGCTCACCACGCTCGGACACCGGGGAGCTGTTTTTT
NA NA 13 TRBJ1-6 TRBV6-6 CASKGSGGSPLHF TGTGCCAGCAAAGGGAGTGGGGGGTCACCCCTCCACTTT
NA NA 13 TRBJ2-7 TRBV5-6 CASSAGAHYEQYF TGTGCCAGCAGCGCCGGGGCCCACTACGAGCAGTACTTC
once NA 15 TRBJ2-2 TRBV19 CASSIGSANTGELFF TGTGCCAGTAGTATAGGCAGCGCGAACACCGGGGAGCTGTTTTTT